This TCR beta chain was observed in a study of shared clonotypes between healthy human individuals. Study-wide results and caveats: Generation of non-shared clonotypes was less probable than generation of clonotypes shared by all four donors. Estimated richness values were generally larger in naive subsets than in memory subsets.

On this clone: What it recognizes is unknown.

The CDR3 contains 14 residues. Germline CDR1 reads WSHSY; CDR2 reads SAAADI. V was pared by 6 bases and J by 6 bases, with 15 bases between. Investigators divided CD4+ cells into CD45RA+ naive and CD45RA-negative memory subsets. Method: immunoSEQ multiplex PCR; TCRdb's copy keeps in-frame clones and lacks some. This table has around 1.5 million clones, nearly 99% appearing once. Sequencing was performed on naive CD4+ T cells sorted from blood. Subset in this sample: CD45RA+ positively selected. The receptor was derived from a man aged 25-40 years in good health. This rearrangement joins TRBV10-2 to TRBJ2-1; possibly TRBD1 or TRBD2 for D (5 bases each). Here the CDR3 reads CASRTGRGANEQFF. Written as DNA, the CDR3 is TGCGCCAGCAGGACGGGGCGTGGAGCCAATGAGCAGTTCTTC.